This TCR beta chain was sequenced in a study of T-cell reconstitution after alpha-beta-depleted transplantation in children. This clonotype was picked up a small number of times. Germline V gene data show CDR1 as MDHEN and CDR2 as SYDVKM. The CDR3 totals 14 residues. With V trimmed by 11 bases and J by 3 bases, 6 bases remained unmatched. It was with unique molecular identifiers that the TCRbeta library was prepared. TCRdb itself ran the PCR reads through MiXCR, one entry per CDR3 protein. This sample has about 610,000 distinct CDR3 sequences, with over 9.5% found just once. The sample consisted of PBMCs from the stem cell graft donor, taken from the stem cell graft. The rearrangement uses TRBV28 and TRBJ2-7; TRBD2 matches at 14 bases. The sequence was obtained from a human donor who donated a stem cell graft to a child with acute myeloid leukemia. This chain's CDR3 is CAVWTSGRNYEQYF. CDR3 in DNA: TGTGCCGTTTGGACTAGCGGGAGGAACTACGAGCAGTACTTC.